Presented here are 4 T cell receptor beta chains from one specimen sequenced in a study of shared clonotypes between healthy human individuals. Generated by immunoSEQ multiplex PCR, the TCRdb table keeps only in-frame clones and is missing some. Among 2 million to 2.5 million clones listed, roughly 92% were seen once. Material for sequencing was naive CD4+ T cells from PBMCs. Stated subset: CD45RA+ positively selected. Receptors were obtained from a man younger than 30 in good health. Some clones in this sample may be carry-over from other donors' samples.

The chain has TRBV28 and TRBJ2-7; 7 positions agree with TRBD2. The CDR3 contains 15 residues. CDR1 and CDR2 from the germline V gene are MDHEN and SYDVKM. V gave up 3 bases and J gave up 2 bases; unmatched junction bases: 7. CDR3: CASSFQRGWTYEQYF. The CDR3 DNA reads TGTGCCAGCAGTTTCCAGCGGGGATGGACCTACGAGCAGTACTTC.

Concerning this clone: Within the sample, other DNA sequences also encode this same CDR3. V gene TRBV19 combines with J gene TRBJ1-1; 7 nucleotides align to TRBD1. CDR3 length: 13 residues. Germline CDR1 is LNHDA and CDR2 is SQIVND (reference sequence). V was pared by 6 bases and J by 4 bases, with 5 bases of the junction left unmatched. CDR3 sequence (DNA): TGTGCCAGTAGGAGACAGGGAAGCACTGAAGCTTTCTTT. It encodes CASRRQGSTEAFF.

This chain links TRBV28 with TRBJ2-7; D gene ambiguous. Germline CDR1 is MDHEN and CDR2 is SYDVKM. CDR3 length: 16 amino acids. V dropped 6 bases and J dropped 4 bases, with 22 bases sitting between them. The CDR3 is CASSPNKWSQPYEQYF. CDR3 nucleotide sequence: TGTGCCAGCAGCCCCAACAAATGGTCCCAACCTTACGAGCAGTACTTC.

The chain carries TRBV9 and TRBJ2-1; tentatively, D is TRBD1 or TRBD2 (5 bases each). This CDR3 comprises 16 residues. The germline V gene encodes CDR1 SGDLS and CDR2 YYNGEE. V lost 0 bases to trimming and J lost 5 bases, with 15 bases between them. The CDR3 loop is CASSVGWGSSHNEQFF. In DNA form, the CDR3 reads TGTGCCAGCAGCGTAGGGTGGGGGAGTTCCCACAATGAGCAGTTCTTC.